One and the same sample provided the 27 T cell receptor beta chains below, sequenced in a study of blood T cells in healthy people across ages. Primed by a sample-barcoded 5' primer and a J-beta primer mix, a second PCR proceeded for about 6 to 12 cycles. MiXCR, applied by TCRdb to the 5' RACE reads, yields one record per CDR3 protein. The sample yields fewer than 2,000,000 distinct CDR3 sequences, roughly a third seen once. Material for sequencing was blood. The receptor source for this set is a woman aged 30 to 39 in good health.

This clonotype was observed a few times. This rearrangement joins TRBV3-1 to TRBJ2-7; 11 bases map to TRBD2. J lost 4 bases, V lost 5 bases, and 10 bases had no gene match. CDR1 LGHDT and CDR2 YNNKEL come from the germline V gene (reference sequence). The CDR3 length is 16 residues. CDR3 sequence: CASSFSGRAGSYEQYF. DNA for the CDR3: TGTGCCAGCAGCTTTAGCGGGAGGGCCGGAAGTTACGAGCAGTACTTC.

This clonotype came up a few times. The chain employs TRBV15 and TRBJ2-5; 9 positions match TRBD2. After removal of 5 bases from V and 4 bases from J, the junction contained 8 bases not matched to a gene. The CDR3 spans 15 residues. Germline V gene lookup returns CDR1 LNHNV and CDR2 YYDKDF (reference sequence). DNA for the CDR3: TGTGCCACCAGCTTTCGTAGCGGGAGTTCAGAGACCCAGTACTTC. This codes for CATSFRSGSSETQYF.

The chain joins TRBV12-3 or TRBV12-4 to TRBJ1-2; D is unclear. V was pared by 2 bases and J by 3 bases, with 7 bases between. The CDR3 runs 13 residues. The CDR3 sequence is CASSLTDYYGYTF. DNA of the CDR3: TGTGCCAGCAGTTTAACCGACTACTATGGCTACACCTTC.

This clonotype occurred many times. This chain joins TRBV13 and TRBJ2-7, with D perhaps TRBD1 (5 bases). V gave up 1 base and J gave up 2 bases, with 9 bases separating them. This CDR3 is 14 amino acids long. Germline CDR1 is PRHDT and CDR2 is FYEKMQ (reference sequence). This CDR3 is CASSLADSTYEQYF. CDR3 nucleotides: TGTGCCAGCAGCTTAGCTGACAGTACCTACGAGCAGTACTTC.

The V and J genes are TRBV6-1 and TRBJ2-7; weak D call: TRBD2 (5 bases). Germline V gives CDR1 MNHNS, CDR2 SASEGT. The CDR3 is 14 residues long. Trimming left V 1 base short and J 2 bases short, with 9 bases between. For the CDR3, the DNA is TGTGCCAGCAGTGAAGGGCCGGGGACCTACGAGCAGTACTTC. Its translation: CASSEGPGTYEQYF.

This clonotype was seen more than once but under ten times. V usage is TRBV2 and J usage is TRBJ2-3; no reliable D call. Deletions cut 4 bases from V and 5 bases from J, with 16 bases between. This CDR3 is built from 15 residues. Germline values: CDR1 SNHLY, CDR2 FYNNEI. The CDR3 nucleotides read TGTGCCAGCAGTGTAGGGTCTCGGTGGGGAGATACGCAGTATTTT. Its protein product is CASSVGSRWGDTQYF.

In nucleotides, the CDR3 is TGCGCCAGCAGCCATCGGGCCCCGAACACCGGGGAGCTGTTTTTT. Translated, it gives CASSHRAPNTGELFF. This chain connects TRBV5-1 to TRBJ2-2; D gene ambiguous. CDR1 and CDR2 (germline): SGHRS, YFSETQ. V was cut by 4 bases and J by 0 bases, with 10 bases left in between. This CDR3 has 15 residues.

The table lists this clonotype with a few counts. CDR3 sequence: CASWDKSYEQYF. CDR3 sequence (DNA): TGTGCCAGCTGGGACAAGAGCTACGAGCAGTACTTC. This chain joins TRBV2 and TRBJ2-7, with a tentative D call TRBD1 (6 bases). CDR1 and CDR2 (germline): SNHLY, FYNNEI. Trimming took off 8 bases at V and 3 bases at J, with 11 bases between the two ends. This CDR3 comprises 12 residues.

This clonotype has only a few counts. The gene calls are TRBV20-1 and TRBJ2-7; 9 bases match TRBD1. Germline V gives CDR1 DFQATT, CDR2 SNEGSKA (reference sequence). V shed 1 base, J shed 2 bases, and the junction held 3 bases outside the gene matches. The CDR3 contains 14 residues. CDR3 nucleotide sequence: TGCAGTGCTAGAGCCGGGACAGGGCCCTACGAGCAGTACTTC. As protein: CSARAGTGPYEQYF.

The J gene is TRBJ2-7, the V gene TRBV27; D unclear. CDR1 MNHEY and CDR2 SMNVEV come from the germline V gene (reference sequence). CDR3 length: 11 amino acids. V was pared by 8 bases and J by 3 bases, with 8 bases between. CDR3 in amino acids: CASQRGYEQYF. CDR3 bases: TGTGCCAGCCAACGCGGCTACGAGCAGTACTTC.

As concerns this clonotype: Its ends do not fully match the called genes, so a read error is possible. The V gene is TRBV18, the J gene TRBJ1-2, with unresolved D. Germline CDR1 reads KGHSH; CDR2 reads LQKENI. There are 16 residues in the CDR3. This chain's CDR3 is CASSPLRLIANYGYTF. CDR3 nucleotides: TGTGCCAGCTCACCCCTAAGGCTCATAGCTAACTATGGTTACACCTTC.

The genes are TRBV9 and TRBJ2-1; 8 positions agree with TRBD2. The germline V gene encodes CDR1 SGDLS and CDR2 YYNGEE. The CDR3 spans 16 residues. V lost 5 bases and J lost 4; bases outside the gene matches: 11. As DNA, the CDR3 is TGTGCCAGCAGTCGGGGGGGAGCCCCCTCGTACAATGAGCAGTTCTTC. This gives the protein CASSRGGAPSYNEQFF. The whole variable domain, remainder taken from reference TRBV9 and TRBJ2-1, is DSGVTQTPKHLITATGQRVTLRCSPRSGDLSVYWYQQSLDQGLQFLIQYYNGEERAKGNILERFSAQQFPDLHSELNLSSLELGDSALYFCASSRGGAPSYNEQFFGPGTRLTVL.

This clonotype was detected only once. The rearrangement joins TRBV9 to TRBJ1-2; D uncertain. This CDR3 is 15 amino acids long. Trimming cost V 0 bases and J 7 bases, with 16 bases left between them. CDR1 is SGDLS and CDR2 is YYNGEE in the germline V gene. CDR3 sequence reads: CASSVDSVGSLGYTF. CDR3 coding DNA: TGTGCCAGCAGCGTAGACTCCGTGGGGAGCCTTGGCTACACCTTC.

This clonotype occurred a few times. The chain links TRBV6-2 or TRBV6-3 to TRBJ2-7; 10 bases are shared with TRBD1. CDR3 length: 15 residues. Germline CDR1 MNHEY, CDR2 SVGEGT. J lost 0 bases, V lost 6 bases, and 5 bases had no gene match. CDR3 bases: TGTGCCAGCAGCAAAGGGACAGGGGTCTCCTACGAGCAGTACTTC. The encoded protein is CASSKGTGVSYEQYF.

The genes are TRBV30 and TRBJ2-7, with no clear D. V dropped 0 bases and J dropped 9 bases, with 9 bases sitting between them. There are 11 residues in the CDR3. Germline-derived CDR1 and CDR2 are GTSNPN and SVGIG (reference sequence). The CDR3 DNA sequence: TGTGCCTGGAGTGTTCGTCAGAGGCAGTACTTC. Its protein is CAWSVRQRQYF. The full variable domain, with the rest looked up from reference TRBV30 and TRBJ2-7, is SQTIHQWPATLVQPVGSPLSLECTVEGTSNPNLYWYRQAAGRGLQLLFYSVGIGQISSEVPQNLSASRPQDRQFILSSKKLLLSDSGFYLCAWSVRQRQYFGPGTRLTVT.

The rearrangement links TRBV20-1 to TRBJ2-3, with 7 bases that match TRBD1. The ends lost 0 bases at V and 1 base at J; junction bases unmatched: 7. The CDR3 is 16 amino acids. Germline-derived CDR1 and CDR2 are DFQATT and SNEGSKA (reference sequence). The CDR3 here is CSARDSRGQGTDTQYF. CDR3 in DNA: TGCAGTGCTAGAGACTCACGAGGACAGGGCACAGATACGCAGTATTTT.

V and J are TRBV5-6 and TRBJ2-5; 15 bases are a match to TRBD2. The CDR3 is 17 amino acids. V was pared by 4 bases and J by 5 bases, with 9 bases of the junction left unmatched. Germline values: CDR1 SGHDT, CDR2 YYEEEE. The CDR3 reads CASSAGLAGGLEETQYF. The CDR3 DNA sequence: TGTGCCAGCAGCGCCGGACTAGCGGGGGGGCTAGAGGAGACCCAGTACTTC.

J is TRBJ2-3 and V is TRBV29-1, with 9 bases identical to TRBD2. The germline gives CDR1 SQVTM, CDR2 ANQGSEA. V lost 5 bases and J lost 2; bases outside the gene matches: 5. The CDR3 totals 14 residues. CDR3 amino acids: CSVRLAGSTDTQYF. In DNA form, the CDR3 reads TGCAGCGTTCGGCTAGCGGGATCCACAGATACGCAGTATTTT.

Concerning this clonotype itself: One end of the junction fails to match germline, which may point to a read error. This chain links TRBV7-2 with TRBJ1-4; TRBD1 might be the D (6 bases). The CDR3 loop spans 15 amino acids. The germline CDR1 and CDR2 sequences are SGHTA and FQGNSA. The CDR3 DNA reads as TGTGCCAGCAGCCAGGGGTGGGTGGGGAATGAAAAACCGTTTTTT. It is translated as CASSQGWVGNEKPFF.

Regarding this clonotype: A much larger clone sits a single nucleotide away, making a read error possible. The chain uses TRBV7-9 and TRBJ2-1; 8 bases fit TRBD2. The V gene's germline CDR1 is SEHNR and CDR2 FQNEAQ (reference sequence). This CDR3 has 12 residues. CDR3 sequence reads: CASGLAGYEQFF. The DNA of the CDR3 is TGTGCCAGCGGCTTAGCGGGGTATGAGCAGTTCTTC.

The gene calls are TRBV20-1 and TRBJ2-5; the D call may be TRBD1 or TRBD2 (5 bases each). CDR1 is DFQATT, CDR2 SNEGSKA, per germline (reference sequence). Trimming pared 4 bases from V and 4 bases from J, leaving 13 bases between. The CDR3 is made up of 13 amino acids. Here the CDR3 DNA reads TGCAGTGCTACAAAAGGGACCTTAGAGACCCAGTACTTC. Protein: CSATKGTLETQYF.

CDR3 protein: CASSSSGNYYGYTF. The CDR3 region has the DNA TGTGCCAGCAGCTCCTCAGGGAACTACTATGGCTACACCTTC. The genes are TRBV13 and TRBJ1-2, with D possibly TRBD1 on 5 matching bases. Germline values: CDR1 PRHDT, CDR2 FYEKMQ (reference sequence). The CDR3 contains 14 residues. Trimming stripped 4 bases from V and 3 bases from J, with 12 bases between.

This clonotype has only one observation. This chain links TRBV20-1 with TRBJ1-5, with a tentative D call TRBD1 (5 bases). The germline CDR1 and CDR2 sequences are DFQATT and SNEGSKA (reference sequence). The CDR3 length is 16 residues. The V and J ends lost 0 bases and 5 bases respectively, with 17 bases between them. CDR3 region: CSARDLLYGTDQPQHF. Written as DNA, the CDR3 is TGCAGTGCTAGAGATCTTTTGTATGGGACCGATCAGCCCCAGCATTTT.

This chain connects TRBV6-5 to TRBJ2-1; weak D call: TRBD2 (5 bases). Germline-derived CDR1 and CDR2 are MNHEY and SVGAGI. This CDR3 has 19 amino acids. The V and J ends lost 1 base and 5 bases respectively, with 24 bases between them. The CDR3 DNA follows: TGTGCCAGCAGTTACTTGCCATGGCCTCCCGCGGGCGTCGACAATGAGCAGTTCTTC. Translated, it gives CASSYLPWPPAGVDNEQFF.

This chain joins TRBV11-3 and TRBJ2-1, with 9 bases identical to TRBD2. V dropped 5 bases and J dropped 10; count of bases not matched to a gene: 15. CDR1 is SGHNT and CDR2 is YENEEA in the germline V gene. The CDR3 consists of 16 residues. CDR3 region: CASSPMGKRGAQEQFF. CDR3 coding DNA: TGTGCCAGCAGCCCGATGGGCAAGCGGGGGGCCCAAGAGCAGTTCTTC.

The chain couples TRBV6-6 to TRBJ2-6; D is perhaps TRBD1 (5 bases). From germline, CDR1 is MNHNY and CDR2 SVGAGI (reference sequence). The length of the CDR3 is 15 residues. The ends were cut back, 7 bases at V and 0 bases at J, with 10 bases in the middle. CDR3 sequence: CASTPDSSGANVLTF. CDR3 sequence (DNA): TGTGCCAGCACCCCAGACAGCTCTGGGGCCAACGTCCTGACTTTC.

Of note for this clonotype: With a much larger clone just one base away, this may be a read error. This chain uses TRBV4-2 with TRBJ2-1, with 11 bases that match TRBD1. Germline values: CDR1 LGHNA, CDR2 YNFKEQ. The CDR3 spans 15 residues. The CDR3 DNA reads as TGTGCCGGCAGCCGGGACAGGGGGATATACAATGAGCAGTTCTTC. Its translation is CAGSRDRGIYNEQFF.